The subject of this entry is one TCR beta chain. The antigen is undetermined. The germline V gene has CDR1 SGHRS and CDR2 YFSETQ. Trimming stripped 5 bases from V and 1 base from J, with 15 bases between. The CDR3 covers 15 residues. The data belong to a study of cytomegalovirus exposure and HLA in healthy donors. Study-wide results and caveats: Common viral pathogens (according to a later analysis) appeared linked to several of the most significant clusters. Three chains tied to CMV proved CMV antigen-specific in vitro. The analysis excluded some indistinguishable V segments, including TRBV6-2 and TRBV6-3.

This PCR relied on a set of 60 Vbeta primers and 13 Jbeta primers. TCRdb's table, derived via immunoSEQ multiplex PCR, lists solely in-frame clones and lacks some. Counted here are some 110,000 clones, 55% to 75% occurring once; the ten biggest clones make up approximately 9.4%. The V and J genes are TRBV5-1 and TRBJ1-1; D is perhaps TRBD1 (5 bases). The clonotype comes from a young man in good health and CMV-seropositive. Sequences were obtained from PBMCs. The DNA of the CDR3 is TGCGCCAGCAGTCCCGCCGGGGGTACGAACACTGAAGCTTTCTTT. Translating gives CASSPAGGTNTEAFF.